These 30 T cell receptor beta chains were sequenced from one sample in a study of CD8 T cells in ankylosing spondylitis. Their antigens are not known. Using its own MiXCR run on the 5' RACE reads, TCRdb lists one record per CDR3 protein. In the table there are 500,000 to 550,000 distinct CDR3 sequences, 10% to 15% of which are singletons. General study points: Characteristic, it appeared, of ankylosing spondylitis blood was a TCR beta motif of eight or nine highly homologous variants.

Sequenced sample: blood, either unsorted or a sorted T cell fraction (not recorded which). Receptors originate from a male donor with ankylosing spondylitis.

There are a few counts of this clonotype. The rearrangement links TRBV18 to TRBJ2-1; the D is unclear. The germline V gene has CDR1 KGHSH and CDR2 LQKENI. The CDR3 totals 14 residues. V was cut by 0 bases and J by 6 bases, with 9 bases left in between. The CDR3 coding sequence is TGTGCCAGCTCACCACCGATCAAGGGCAATGAGCAGTTCTTC. This sequence encodes CASSPPIKGNEQFF. Full variable domain (rest looked up from reference TRBV18 and TRBJ2-1): NAGVMQNPRHLVRRRGQEARLRCSPMKGHSHVYWYRQLPEEGLKFMVYLQKENIIDESGMPKERFSAEFPKEGPSILRIQQVVRGDSAAYFCASSPPIKGNEQFFGPGTRLTVL.

The chain recombines TRBV2 with TRBJ2-1, with 7 nucleotides matching TRBD2. CDR1 and CDR2 (germline): SNHLY, FYNNEI. The CDR3 is made up of 14 amino acids. V gave up 8 bases and J gave up 10 bases; unmatched junction bases: 14. CDR3 DNA sequence: TGTGCCAGCCAAATAGCTCGGGAGGAAGGCGAGCAGTTCTTC. Its protein is CASQIAREEGEQFF. The full variable domain, rest sourced from reference TRBV2 and TRBJ2-1, is EPEVTQTPSHQVTQMGQEVILRCVPISNHLYFYWYRQILGQKVEFLVSFYNNEISEKSEIFDDQFSVERPDGSNFTLKIRSTKLEDSAMYFCASQIAREEGEQFFGPGTRLTVL.

In DNA form, the CDR3 reads TGTGCCAGCAGTTACTCTGGACATAGACAAGAGACCCAGTACTTC. Translating it yields CASSYSGHRQETQYF. The chain recombines TRBV6-5 with TRBJ2-5; tentative D call: TRBD1 (5 bases). CDR3 length equals 15 residues. V lost 0 bases to trimming and J lost 2 bases, with 10 bases between them. CDR1 and CDR2 from the germline V gene are MNHEY and SVGAGI.

Ten or more counts support this clonotype. V usage is TRBV11-2 and J usage is TRBJ1-1; D is uncertain. This CDR3 has 14 amino acids. Germline loops: CDR1 SGHAT, CDR2 FQNNGV. Between the trimmed V and J ends, which lost 2 bases and 3 bases, there was a span of 10 bases. CDR3 sequence (DNA): TGTGCCAGCAGCTTAATAAGACTGGACACTGAAGCTTTCTTT. It yields the protein CASSLIRLDTEAFF.

The sample holds a few counts of this clonotype. V gene TRBV7-9 combines with J gene TRBJ1-1; no definite D call. The germline V gene has CDR1 SEHNR and CDR2 FQNEAQ (reference sequence). V was cut by 1 base and J by 4 bases, with 10 bases left in between. CDR3 length: 14 residues. The CDR3 region is CASSLDSGSTEAFF. CDR3 DNA sequence: TGTGCCAGCAGCTTAGATAGTGGGAGCACTGAAGCTTTCTTT.

The chain employs TRBV11-2 and TRBJ2-1, with D unresolved. The CDR3 is 14 residues long. The ends were cut back, 5 bases at V and 4 bases at J, with 12 bases in the middle. CDR1 SGHAT and CDR2 FQNNGV come from the germline V gene. The CDR3: CASSLNLYYNEQFF. CDR3 sequence (DNA): TGTGCCAGCAGCCTAAACCTTTATTACAATGAGCAGTTCTTC.

This clonotype showed up many times. The genes are TRBV7-9 and TRBJ1-1, with TRBD1 as a possible D gene (5 bases). The CDR3 is 15 amino acids. Trimming took off 7 bases at V and 0 bases at J, with 15 bases between the two ends. Germline CDR1 reads SEHNR; CDR2 reads FQNEAQ (reference sequence). The DNA for the CDR3 is TGTGCCAGCACCAACTCGGGGGAACTGAACACTGAAGCTTTCTTT. This translates into CASTNSGELNTEAFF.

This clonotype came up a few times. J is TRBJ2-4 and V is TRBV5-8; D might be TRBD1 or TRBD2, each matching 5 bases. This CDR3 has 16 amino acids. V gave up 4 bases and J gave up 0 bases, with 14 bases separating them. Germline V gives CDR1 SGHTS, CDR2 YDEGEE. CDR3 in amino acids: CASSEGRTLAKNIQYF. CDR3 DNA: TGTGCCAGCAGCGAGGGGAGAACTCTAGCCAAAAACATTCAGTACTTC.

The table lists this clonotype with a few counts. This chain connects TRBV5-6 to TRBJ2-7; 15 nucleotides align to TRBD2. The J segment lost 2 bases and the V segment lost 1 base, leaving 7 bases of the junction unmatched. There are 18 residues in the CDR3. CDR1 SGHDT and CDR2 YYEEEE come from the germline V gene. CDR3 sequence reads: CASSLSGLAGGKTYEQYV. In DNA form, the CDR3 reads TGTGCCAGCAGCTTGTCGGGACTAGCGGGAGGTAAGACCTACGAGCAGTACGTC.

This clonotype has a handful of counts. This rearrangement joins TRBV18 to TRBJ1-1; TRBD1 aligns across 7 bases. The V segment lost 0 bases and the J segment 7 bases; nucleotides outside the gene matches: 5. The germline CDR1 and CDR2 sequences are KGHSH and LQKENI. The CDR3 runs 14 residues. CDR3 in amino acids: CASSPPRGQGEAFF. For the CDR3, the DNA is TGTGCCAGCTCACCACCGAGGGGGCAAGGTGAAGCTTTCTTT. Variable domain in full (rest from reference TRBV18 and TRBJ1-1): NAGVMQNPRHLVRRRGQEARLRCSPMKGHSHVYWYRQLPEEGLKFMVYLQKENIIDESGMPKERFSAEFPKEGPSILRIQQVVRGDSAAYFCASSPPRGQGEAFFGQGTRLTVV.

The chain employs TRBV12-3 or TRBV12-4 and TRBJ1-1; D remains ambiguous. The CDR3 length is 14 residues. Deletions cut 4 bases from V and 1 base from J, with 10 bases between. In DNA form, the CDR3 reads TGTGCCAGCAGTTACGTAGACTCGAACACTGAAGCTTTCTTT. It is translated as CASSYVDSNTEAFF.

V and J are TRBV5-1 and TRBJ2-7; 9 nucleotides match TRBD1. CDR3 length: 15 residues. Per germline, CDR1 SGHRS and CDR2 YFSETQ. V dropped 1 base and J dropped 5; count of bases not matched to a gene: 7. The DNA of the CDR3 is TGCGCCAGCAGCTTGTTAATGGGGACAGGGAACGAGCAGTACTTC. Amino acid sequence: CASSLLMGTGNEQYF.

This clonotype was seen many times. The chain uses TRBV20-1 and TRBJ1-3; a weak D match, TRBD1 (6 bases). Per the germline V gene, CDR1 is DFQATT and CDR2 is SNEGSKA (reference sequence). The CDR3 is made up of 16 amino acids. The V gene lost 0 bases and the J gene lost 0 bases, with 12 bases spanning the gap. The DNA for the CDR3 is TGCAGTGCTAGAGATTCGGACAGCGCCTCTGGAAACACCATATATTTT. Its translation: CSARDSDSASGNTIYF.

This clonotype showed up many times. The gene calls are TRBV12-3 or TRBV12-4 and TRBJ2-3; D is possibly TRBD2 (5 bases). With 6 bases removed from V and 1 base from J, the gap between germline ends came to 11 bases. CDR3 length equals 14 residues. The CDR3 DNA follows: TGTGCCAGCAGCTCTAGCACACGCACAGATACGCAGTATTTT. Its protein is CASSSSTRTDTQYF.

CDR3 coding DNA: TGCAGCGGGATGACAGGGTTGGATACGCAGTATTTT. Translating it yields CSGMTGLDTQYF. The chain couples TRBV29-1 to TRBJ2-3; TRBD1 matches 7 bases. The CDR3 has 12 amino acids. CDR1 and CDR2 (germline): SQVTM, ANQGSEA. The V and J ends lost 7 bases and 6 bases, in that order; junction bases with no gene match: 7.

This clonotype was picked up many times. The chain recombines TRBV12-3 or TRBV12-4 with TRBJ1-1; possibly TRBD1 for D (5 bases). The CDR3 spans 13 residues. Trimming shortened V by 7 bases and J by 0 bases, and 9 bases separated the two germline ends. CDR3 DNA: TGTGCCAGCACCCTGGGGGTGAACACTGAAGCTTTCTTT. It yields the protein CASTLGVNTEAFF.

This clonotype was observed a handful of times. The J gene is TRBJ1-1, the V gene TRBV20-1; D possibly corresponds to TRBD1 (5 bases). In germline, CDR1 is DFQATT, CDR2 SNEGSKA (reference sequence). This CDR3 region has 14 residues. V lost 3 bases and J 4 bases, leaving 15 bases between the germline ends. This chain's CDR3 is CSASKTATLTEAFF. In DNA, the CDR3 is TGCAGTGCTAGTAAGACAGCTACCCTCACTGAAGCTTTCTTT.

The V and J genes are TRBV5-1 and TRBJ2-3; D gene uncertain. The V end lost 0 bases, the J end lost 6 bases, and 11 bases lay between the germline ends. CDR3 length: 14 residues. Germline CDR1 reads SGHRS; CDR2 reads YFSETQ. CDR3 DNA sequence: TGCGCCAGCAGCTTGGAGGCAGTGGGCGATACGCAGTATTTT. It translates to CASSLEAVGDTQYF.

The genes are TRBV6-1 and TRBJ2-2, with no clear D. Germline-derived CDR1 and CDR2 are MNHNS and SASEGT. The CDR3 has 16 residues. Trimming stripped 2 bases from V and 1 base from J, with 11 bases between. In DNA, the CDR3 is TGTGCCAGCAGTGAATCCCCCTTCGGGAACACCGGGGAGCTGTTTTTT. It encodes CASSESPFGNTGELFF.

The chain uses TRBV2 and TRBJ1-5; tentative D call: TRBD1 (5 bases). V dropped 4 bases and J dropped 4 bases, with 14 bases sitting between them. Looked up from germline, CDR1 is SNHLY and CDR2 is FYNNEI. The CDR3 totals 15 residues. The chain's CDR3 is CASSVIRAPNQPQHF. CDR3 coding DNA: TGTGCCAGCAGTGTCATCAGGGCCCCGAATCAGCCCCAGCATTTT.

This clonotype was recorded at least ten times. The rearrangement uses TRBV29-1 and TRBJ1-1; tentatively, D is TRBD1 (5 bases). CDR3 length equals 14 residues. V was clipped by 3 bases and J by 4 bases, with 15 bases between them. Germline lookup yields CDR1 SQVTM and CDR2 ANQGSEA. For the CDR3, the DNA is TGCAGCGTTGATTGGCAGGGAGACTTCACTGAAGCTTTCTTT. This codes for CSVDWQGDFTEAFF.

CDR3 residues: CASSPTEIHTEAFF. The CDR3 DNA reads as TGTGCCAGCTCGCCTACAGAAATCCACACTGAAGCTTTCTTT. This chain links TRBV18 with TRBJ1-1; D not resolved. The germline V gene encodes CDR1 KGHSH and CDR2 LQKENI. Trimming removed 6 bases at V and 3 bases at J, with 14 bases between. This CDR3 comprises 14 residues.

At least ten counts were recorded for this clonotype. The chain joins TRBV11-2 to TRBJ2-4; D might be TRBD1 or TRBD2, each matching 5 bases. V shed 1 base and J shed 8 bases, with 9 bases lying between them. The CDR3 covers 13 residues. Germline assignment: CDR1 SGHAT and CDR2 FQNNGV. The CDR3 sequence: CASSLGGTDIQYF. Here the CDR3 DNA reads TGTGCCAGCAGCTTAGGAGGGACGGACATTCAGTACTTC.

This clonotype was seen only a few times. This chain uses TRBV7-9 with TRBJ1-1; D not certain. From germline, CDR1 is SEHNR and CDR2 FQNEAQ (reference sequence). V lost 2 bases, J lost 0 bases, and 10 bases lay in between. This CDR3 comprises 15 residues. CDR3 nucleotides: TGTGCCAGCAGCTTATGGGGAACCATGAACACTGAAGCTTTCTTT. Translation: CASSLWGTMNTEAFF.

This chain joins TRBV20-1 and TRBJ1-4; possibly TRBD1 for D (5 bases). CDR1 is DFQATT and CDR2 is SNEGSKA in the germline V gene (reference sequence). CDR3 length: 13 amino acids. The V gene lost 5 bases and the J gene lost 8 bases, with 15 bases spanning the gap. CDR3 bases: TGCAGTGCTCAGGGTGCTTTGGGGGAAAAACTGTTTTTT. Protein: CSAQGALGEKLFF.

The chain employs TRBV27 and TRBJ1-6; TRBD1 is a possible D gene (5 bases). CDR3 length: 13 residues. CDR1 MNHEY and CDR2 SMNVEV come from the germline V gene (reference sequence). Trimming took 8 bases from V and 4 from J, leaving 9 bases between them. The CDR3 DNA reads TGTGCCAGCTGGGACGGATATAATTCACCCCTCCACTTT. Its translation is CASWDGYNSPLHF.

In this sample, this clonotype turned up a few times. This chain's CDR3 is CASSQDLASYEQYF. The DNA for the CDR3 is TGTGCCAGCAGCCAAGATCTGGCTAGCTACGAGCAGTACTTC. The chain combines TRBV4-2 with TRBJ2-7; D not resolved. Trimming cost V 0 bases and J 3 bases, with 9 bases left between them. The V gene's germline CDR1 is LGHNA and CDR2 YNFKEQ. This CDR3 spans 14 amino acids.

The J gene is TRBJ1-1, the V gene TRBV21-1; whether TRBD1, the table's D call, matches the DNA was not checked. TRBV21-1 is labeled a pseudogene. The CDR3 sequence is 19 residues long. The CDR3 coding sequence is TGTGCCAGCAGCACTAGGGACAAGAGTAGGGATCCAATGAACACTGAAGCTTTCTTT. This sequence encodes CASSTRDKSRDPMNTEAFF.

V is TRBV28 and J is TRBJ2-3, with D tentatively TRBD2 (6 bases). CDR3 length: 14 amino acids. Trimming shortened V by 6 bases and J by 5 bases, and 15 bases separated the two germline ends. CDR1 MDHEN and CDR2 SYDVKM come from the germline V gene. CDR3 protein: CASSLRGAGDTQYF. CDR3 DNA: TGTGCCAGCAGCCTTCGAGGAGCGGGAGATACGCAGTATTTT. Full variable domain (outside the CDR3, taken from reference TRBV28 and TRBJ2-3): DVKVTQSSRYLVKRTGEKVFLECVQDMDHENMFWYRQDPGLGLRLIYFSYDVKMKEKGDIPEGYSVSREKKERFSLILESASTNQTSMYLCASSLRGAGDTQYFGPGTRLTVL.

V is TRBV12-3 or TRBV12-4 and J is TRBJ2-1; TRBD1 is a possible D gene (5 bases). The CDR3 extends over 13 amino acids. Trimming cost V 6 bases and J 9 bases, with 15 bases left between them. DNA of the CDR3: TGTGCCAGCAGATACCGGGTCCAGGGTGAGCAGTTCTTC. This gives the protein CASRYRVQGEQFF.